A selection of T cell receptor beta chains follows, all from one sample in a study of cytomegalovirus exposure and HLA in healthy donors. Sequenced by immunoSEQ multiplex PCR; TCRdb stores in-frame clones only, minus some. The sample lists 55,000 to 65,000 clones; around nine tenths were seen once. The source material was PBMCs. The source is a man between 18 and 35 years old in good health and CMV-seronegative. The CDR3 runs from the conserved cysteine through the conserved F or W. Each record gives: D gene, V gene, J gene, clone size, CDR3 DNA, CDR3 protein. A D gene is named only where the DNA matches it firmly. Clone size appears in some rows only: once, few, many, or a class for an expanded clone.

D: NA; V: TRBV20-1; J: TRBJ1-5; size: NA; DNA: TGCAGTGCCGGAGACAATCAGCCCCAGCATTTT; CDR3: CSAGDNQPQHF
D: TRBD2; V: TRBV28; J: TRBJ2-3; size: NA; DNA: TGTGCCAGCAGGGCCACACTAGCGGGAGAGACAGATACGCAGTATTTT; CDR3: CASRATLAGETDTQYF
D: TRBD1; V: TRBV10-1; J: TRBJ2-5; size: NA; DNA: TGCGCCAGTGGTCGGACAGGAGAAGAGACCCAGTACTTC; CDR3: CASGRTGEETQYF
D: NA; V: TRBV5-1; J: TRBJ1-1; size: NA; DNA: TGCGCCAGCAGCTTGCCCGAAACTAACACTGAAGCTTTCTTT; CDR3: CASSLPETNTEAFF
D: TRBD2; V: TRBV7-2; J: TRBJ2-7; size: NA; DNA: TGTGCCAGCAGCGTCCTACTAGCGGCGGCAACCTACGAGCAGTACTTC; CDR3: CASSVLLAAATYEQYF
D: TRBD2; V: TRBV13; J: TRBJ2-1; size: NA; DNA: TGTGCCAGCAGCTTTTTCCGGACTAGCGGGAGCTCCTACAATGAGCAGTTCTTC; CDR3: CASSFFRTSGSSYNEQFF
D: NA; V: TRBV7-7; J: TRBJ2-2; size: NA; DNA: TGTGCTAGCAGCTTAGCTCCAGGGCTGGCCGGGGAGCTGTTTTTT; CDR3: CASSLAPGLAGELFF
D: NA; V: TRBV5-1; J: TRBJ2-5; size: NA; DNA: TGCGCCAGCAGCTTCGGACTCACCGCCGGTGAGACCCAGTACTTC; CDR3: CASSFGLTAGETQYF
D: NA; V: TRBV13; J: TRBJ2-1; size: NA; DNA: TGTGCCAGCAGCTTTTTGCAGGGGACCAATGAGCAGTTCTTC; CDR3: CASSFLQGTNEQFF
D: NA; V: TRBV21-1; J: TRBJ2-7; size: NA; DNA: TGTGCCAGCAGCAAAGATCTAGCCCTCTGTTTTATTGAGCAGTACTTC; CDR3: CASSKDLALCFIEQYF
D: NA; V: TRBV4-3; J: TRBJ2-2; size: NA; DNA: TGCGCCAGCAGCCAAGATAGCTACAGCGGCCCCGGGGAGCTGTTTTTT; CDR3: CASSQDSYSGPGELFF
D: NA; V: TRBV6-5; J: TRBJ2-7; size: NA; DNA: TGTGCCAGCAGCGCCCTCCAGGACACCTCCTACGAGCAGTACTTC; CDR3: CASSALQDTSYEQYF
D: NA; V: TRBV2; J: TRBJ1-6; size: NA; DNA: TGTGCCAGCAGTGAAGACAGTTCCTATAATTCACCCCTCCACTTT; CDR3: CASSEDSSYNSPLHF
D: NA; V: TRBV2; J: TRBJ2-1; size: NA; DNA: TGTGCCAGCAGTTTGACACCCTATGGGCAGTTCTTC; CDR3: CASSLTPYGQFF
D: TRBD1; V: TRBV10-3; J: TRBJ1-2; size: few; DNA: TGTGCCAGGACAGGTTATGGCTACACCTTC; CDR3: CARTGYGYTF
D: TRBD1; V: TRBV29-1; J: TRBJ2-7; size: NA; DNA: TGCAGCGCTGTAAAGGGGGCGAGCCCCTACGAGCAGTACTTC; CDR3: CSAVKGASPYEQYF
D: NA; V: TRBV11-2; J: TRBJ2-1; size: NA; DNA: TGTGCCAGCAGCCTAAGGGGCGATAGCTCCTACAATGAGCAGTTCTTC; CDR3: CASSLRGDSSYNEQFF
D: NA; V: TRBV9; J: TRBJ2-3; size: NA; DNA: TGTGCCAGCAGCGCCTCCCGGACAGATACGCAGTATTTT; CDR3: CASSASRTDTQYF
D: NA; V: TRBV28; J: TRBJ2-5; size: NA; DNA: TGTGCCAGCAGTTCAGACAGGCCAGAGACCCAGTACTTC; CDR3: CASSSDRPETQYF
D: NA; V: TRBV21-1; J: TRBJ1-2; size: NA; DNA: TGTGCCAGCAGCAAAGAGTACATGGGGCCTGTCCTCGCCTATGGCTACACCTTC; CDR3: CASSKEYMGPVLAYGYTF
D: NA; V: TRBV7-2; J: TRBJ2-2; size: once; DNA: TGTGCCAGCAGCTTATACGGGGAGCTGTTTTTT; CDR3: CASSLYGELFF
D: NA; V: TRBV5-5; J: TRBJ2-3; size: NA; DNA: TGTGCCAGCAGCTTGGAGGGCCACGGGGGAGATACGCAGTATTTT; CDR3: CASSLEGHGGDTQYF
D: TRBD2; V: TRBV27; J: TRBJ2-3; size: once; DNA: TGTGCCAGCACTTCCCGGGGTAGCGGGAGAGATACGCAGTATTTT; CDR3: CASTSRGSGRDTQYF
D: NA; V: TRBV19; J: TRBJ2-1; size: NA; DNA: TGTGCCAGTAGAAGGAAAGCGGACTCCTACAATGAGCAGTTCTTC; CDR3: CASRRKADSYNEQFF
D: TRBD1; V: TRBV7-6; J: TRBJ1-4; size: NA; DNA: TGTGCCAGCAGCTTAGCCGCGGGACAGGGGCATGAAAAACTGTTTTTT; CDR3: CASSLAAGQGHEKLFF
D: NA; V: TRBV9; J: TRBJ2-3; size: NA; DNA: TGTGCCAGCAGCGGGCGCACAGATACGCAGTATTTT; CDR3: CASSGRTDTQYF
D: TRBD1; V: TRBV5-6; J: TRBJ1-1; size: NA; DNA: TGTGCCAGCAGCGGGGACAGGGGAGAAACTGAAGCTTTCTTT; CDR3: CASSGDRGETEAFF